This record covers a single T cell receptor beta chain. The target of this receptor is not known. Within one base of it there is no much larger clone, and no base qualities were kept. TCRbeta CDR3 regions were amplified from genomic DNA by means of the immunoSEQ Assay, a bias-controlled multiplex PCR. The authors processed their data as follows. Within the assay, amplification of reference gene primers was used to estimate how many nucleated cells each sample contained. To quantify the absolute abundance of each unique TCRbeta CDR3 rearrangement, sequence reads were collapsed and filtered. Productive Simpson clonality was computed per sample as the square root of Simpson's diversity index over productive rearrangements. As stored in TCRdb, this immuneACCESS dataset retains in-frame rearrangements with V and J assigned. A fraction of the clones does not appear; measured against another copy, unresolved V genes explain less than half of the discrepancy, and the remainder lacks a known reason. Clone size and the V and J calls come from that table; the DNA yielded D and trimming. Here the sample has 130,000 or so clones; roughly 80% occur a single time. The ten largest account for under 1.5% of the sample.

Including the terminal cysteine and phenylalanine, the CDR3 comprises 15 residues. Only the CDR3 DNA is retained, 45 bases long and in frame from the first base. Clipping removes 5 bases from V and 2 bases from J, with 9 as the unmatched junction base count. CDR1 SGHDT and CDR2 YYEEEE are derived from the germline V gene. Collaborating institutions collected whole blood in K2EDTA tubes following their own protocols. For TCRbeta analysis, collaborators shipped samples as frozen whole blood, isolated PBMCs, or DNA extracted from either of those sample types. These data belong to a study of blood T cell repertoires in COVID-19 (dated by TCRdb to 2019 to 2021). About the study as a whole: Samples covering the acute and convalescent phases of COVID-19 were provided by collaborators in the United States, Italy and Spain. The repertoires were released in a freely available public database intended as a resource for research on the immune response to SARS-CoV-2. Sample metadata almost always included a de-identified subject ID, COVID-19 status, age in years and sex. The material from the prospective study consisted of cDNA or gDNA derived from T cells, B-cell-depleted T cells, or PBMCs. Where HLA class I and class II types were available, the types were taken from metadata supplied by the sample provider, not from assay-based typing. Deeply sampled blood TCRbeta repertoires from subjects exposed to, actively infected with, or recovered from COVID-19 were included in the dataset. Samples came from the ongoing ImmuneRACE study (first 160 participants) plus 1,254 subjects from 6 global collaborators.

What the research found in general, with its limitations: Clinical and demographic metadata were provided uncurated, with the amount varying by source and participant.

The sequence was collected from a man aged 60 to 69 with acute or convalescent COVID-19. Sample: peripheral blood. The chain is assembled from TRBV5-6 and TRBJ2-7; TRBD2 matches 8 bases in the middle. The DNA is as follows: TGTGCCAGCAGTTGGAGCGGGGGACGGACCTACGAGCAGTACTTC. The resulting protein is CASSWSGGRTYEQYF. The full variable domain, completed from the reference TRBV5-6 and TRBJ2-7 proteins outside the CDR3, reads DAGVTQSPTHLIKTRGQQVTLRCSPKSGHDTVSWYQQALGQGPQFIFQYYEEEERQRGNFPDRFSGHQFPNYSSELNVNALLLGDSALYLCASSWSGGRTYEQYFGPGTRLTVT.